Shown below are 17 T cell receptor beta chains from a single sample sequenced in a study of blood T cell repertoires in COVID-19. The table came from immunoSEQ multiplex PCR; TCRdb's copy has only in-frame clones and leaves some out. The sample yields about 87,000 clones, around 81% seen once. The sample consisted of peripheral blood. These receptors came from a woman in her 70s with acute or convalescent COVID-19.

This chain links TRBV5-6 with TRBJ1-1; no clear D. Germline CDR1 SGHDT, CDR2 YYEEEE. The CDR3 has 14 residues. V lost 1 base and J lost 11, with 18 bases in between. CDR3 in amino acids: CASSLLEASGGAFF. The CDR3 DNA reads TGTGCCAGCAGCTTGTTAGAAGCATCCGGCGGGGCTTTCTTT.

V and J are TRBV18 and TRBJ1-1, with a possible D match to TRBD1 (6 bases). Germline CDR1 is KGHSH and CDR2 is LQKENI. The CDR3 is 13 residues long. Trimming pared 1 base from V and 5 bases from J, leaving 8 bases between. CDR3 sequence: CASSPQGETEAFF. In DNA form, the CDR3 reads TGTGCCAGCTCACCACAGGGGGAAACTGAAGCTTTCTTT.

The rearrangement joins TRBV13 to TRBJ1-1; D is perhaps TRBD1 (5 bases). V was cut by 4 bases and J by 3 bases, with 15 bases left in between. The CDR3 runs to 15 residues. The germline V gene has CDR1 PRHDT and CDR2 FYEKMQ (reference sequence). The CDR3 nucleotides are TGTGCCAGCAGCTCGCCGGGACTCAGGGACACTGAAGCTTTCTTT. Protein sequence: CASSSPGLRDTEAFF.

This clone was seen more than once but under ten times. The rearrangement uses TRBV11-2 and TRBJ1-5; D gene uncertain. Germline CDR1 reads SGHAT; CDR2 reads FQNNGV. Trimming took off 5 bases at V and 6 bases at J, with 11 bases between the two ends. The CDR3 has 13 amino acids. The CDR3 coding sequence is TGTGCCAGCAGCGTCGACATCCGTCAGCCCCAGCATTTT. Amino acid sequence: CASSVDIRQPQHF. Full variable domain (outside the CDR3, taken from reference TRBV11-2 and TRBJ1-5): EAGVAQSPRYKIIEKRQSVAFWCNPISGHATLYWYQQILGQGPKLLIQFQNNGVVDDSQLPKDRFSAERLKGVDSTLKIQPAKLEDSAVYLCASSVDIRQPQHFGDGTRLSIL.

The V and J genes are TRBV7-9 and TRBJ1-5, with a tentative D call TRBD1 (6 bases). Trimming took off 3 bases at V and 5 bases at J, with 11 bases between the two ends. The CDR3 consists of 14 residues. Germline-derived CDR1 and CDR2 are SEHNR and FQNEAQ (reference sequence). CDR3 DNA sequence: TGTGCCAGCAGCTTCCTACAGGGTGATCAGCCCCAGCATTTT. Protein sequence: CASSFLQGDQPQHF.

This chain joins TRBV7-3 and TRBJ2-3, with D tentatively TRBD2 (6 bases). Germline V gives CDR1 SGHTA, CDR2 FQGTGA. The CDR3 spans 16 residues. The V end was cut by 0 bases, the J end by 7 bases, with 17 bases between. The CDR3 bases are TGTGCCAGCAGCTTAACCTCCGGGACTCCACAAAATACGCAGTATTTT. Translation gives CASSLTSGTPQNTQYF. Full variable domain (remainder filled in from reference TRBV7-3 and TRBJ2-3): GAGVSQTPSNKVTEKGKYVELRCDPISGHTALYWYRQSLGQGPEFLIYFQGTGAADDSGLPNDRFFAVRPEGSVSTLKIQRTERGDSAVYLCASSLTSGTPQNTQYFGPGTRLTVL.

The CDR3 loop is CASRRQMNTEAFF. The CDR3 coding sequence is TGTGCCAGCAGGCGACAGATGAACACTGAAGCTTTCTTT. J is TRBJ1-1 and V is TRBV2; a possible D gene is TRBD1 (5 bases). Trimming left V 6 bases short and J 0 bases short, with 8 bases between. CDR1 SNHLY and CDR2 FYNNEI come from the germline V gene. The CDR3 spans 13 residues.

A few counts support this clone. The V and J genes are TRBV6-5 and TRBJ2-4; D not certain. V lost 7 bases and J lost 8, with 18 bases in between. This CDR3 is built from 14 residues. CDR1 is MNHEY, CDR2 SVGAGI, per germline. The CDR3 DNA reads TGTGCCAGCAAGTTACAGAGATTTTTGGACATTCAGTACTTC. This gives the protein CASKLQRFLDIQYF.

In DNA form, the CDR3 reads TGCGCCAGCAGCTTACGTCCAGCGGGGGACAATGAGCAGTTCTTC. Translation: CASSLRPAGDNEQFF. The rearrangement joins TRBV5-1 to TRBJ2-1; 8 bases match TRBD2. The CDR3 loop spans 15 amino acids. The ends lost 2 bases at V and 5 bases at J; junction bases unmatched: 6. CDR1 and CDR2 from the germline V gene are SGHRS and YFSETQ.

The CDR3 here is CASIPDWSEQYF. Here the CDR3 DNA reads TGTGCCAGCATTCCCGACTGGTCAGAACAGTACTTC. The gene calls are TRBV6-5 and TRBJ2-7; D unresolved. Looked up from germline, CDR1 is MNHEY and CDR2 is SVGAGI. V was trimmed by 7 bases and J by 10 bases, leaving 17 bases between them. The CDR3 extends over 12 amino acids.

This clone has just a few counts. This chain uses TRBV6-4 with TRBJ1-2; D is uncertain. The CDR3 is 12 residues long. Trimming cost V 0 bases and J 8 bases, with 7 bases left between them. Germline values: CDR1 MRHNA, CDR2 SNTAGT. CDR3 in DNA: TGTGCCAGCAGTGACTCTAGCGGCGGCTACACCTTC. It encodes CASSDSSGGYTF.

V gene TRBV4-1 combines with J gene TRBJ1-4, with 7 positions matching TRBD1. V was clipped by 0 bases and J by 3 bases; unmatched bases: 4. In germline, CDR1 is MGHRA, CDR2 YSYEKL. There are 16 residues in the CDR3. The CDR3 sequence is CASSQEEQGANEKLFF. The CDR3 nucleotides read TGCGCCAGCAGCCAAGAGGAGCAGGGGGCTAATGAAAAACTGTTTTTT.

The J gene is TRBJ1-1, the V gene TRBV6-5, with unresolved D. CDR1 is MNHEY and CDR2 is SVGAGI in the germline V gene. Trimming took 2 bases from V and 4 from J, leaving 8 bases between them. The CDR3 loop spans 13 amino acids. The CDR3 DNA follows: TGTGCCAGCAGTTACGGAGGTTCCACTGAAGCTTTCTTT. Translated: CASSYGGSTEAFF.

A single count supports this clone. The CDR3 DNA sequence: TGTGCCAGCTCACCACCAAACAGGGGTAGCAATCAGCCCCAGCATTTT. As protein: CASSPPNRGSNQPQHF. The gene calls are TRBV18 and TRBJ1-5; 7 positions match TRBD1. Germline V gene lookup returns CDR1 KGHSH and CDR2 LQKENI. The junction had 2 bases not matched to a gene; V was cut back by 0 bases and J by 0 bases. CDR3 length: 16 residues.

The rearrangement joins TRBV2 to TRBJ2-7, with 7 bases matching TRBD1. Germline V gives CDR1 SNHLY, CDR2 FYNNEI. Trimming at V came to 5 bases and at J to 2 bases, leaving 3 bases not matched to a gene. The CDR3 is made up of 13 amino acids. The CDR3 reads CASSRQGAYEQYF. The CDR3 nucleotides are TGTGCCAGCAGTCGGCAGGGGGCCTACGAGCAGTACTTC. Variable domain in full (rest from reference TRBV2 and TRBJ2-7): EPEVTQTPSHQVTQMGQEVILRCVPISNHLYFYWYRQILGQKVEFLVSFYNNEISEKSEIFDDQFSVERPDGSNFTLKIRSTKLEDSAMYFCASSRQGAYEQYFGPGTRLTVT.

The chain joins TRBV5-6 to TRBJ2-7; TRBD1 matches at 7 bases. The CDR3 sequence is 13 residues long. Germline V gives CDR1 SGHDT, CDR2 YYEEEE. Losses at the gene ends were 0 bases for V and 3 bases for J; bases not matched to a gene: 0. The DNA for the CDR3 is TGTGCCAGCAGCTTGGACAGGGGCTACGAGCAGTACTTC. The encoded protein is CASSLDRGYEQYF.

The rearrangement uses TRBV28 and TRBJ1-1; TRBD1 is a possible D gene (6 bases). CDR1 MDHEN and CDR2 SYDVKM come from the germline V gene. This CDR3 spans 13 amino acids. The V gene lost 5 bases and the J gene lost 6 bases, with 13 bases spanning the gap. CDR3 amino acids: CASSQTGFPEAFF. For the CDR3, the DNA is TGTGCCAGCAGTCAAACAGGGTTCCCTGAAGCTTTCTTT.